This TCR beta chain stems from a study of T cell responses to AZD1222 COVID-19 vaccine. Study conclusions and caveats: Unmutated variant regions reportedly attract nearly half of all spike-specific TCRs. Receipt of two AZD1222 doses was followed by a rise in Spike-specific TCR breadth and depth. Among vaccine-associated CD4 TCRs, coverage spanned spike, with dominance at 160-218 and 743-854.

This CDR3 is built from 17 residues. Germline assignment: CDR1 SGHTA and CDR2 FQGNSA. V was pared by 2 bases and J by 0 bases, with 13 bases between. In the case of this clone: What it binds is not known.

The method was immunoSEQ multiplex PCR; TCRdb's version includes in-frame clones alone and lacks a portion of them. The profile shows 45,000 or so clones, over 85% of them singletons. This clonotype was sampled from an adult who received the AZD1222 COVID-19 vaccine. The material sequenced was peripheral blood, taken 28 days after the second AZD1222 dose. The V gene is TRBV7-2, the J gene TRBJ1-4; D ambiguous. CDR3 sequence: CASSLTGPGATNEKLFF. In DNA form, the CDR3 reads TGTGCCAGCAGCTTAACGGGCCCCGGGGCAACTAATGAAAAACTGTTTTTT.